These T cell receptor beta chains were read from a single sample in a study of PD-1 blockade in classical Hodgkin lymphoma. TCRdb keeps only in-frame clones here, not all; method: immunoSEQ multiplex PCR. The sample comprises over 85,000 clones, around nine tenths of which are singletons, and about 2.9% rests with the top ten. Sequenced here: peripheral blood mononuclear cells (PBMCs), sampled before the fourth cycle of nivolumab. The origin of the receptors is a human donor with classical Hodgkin lymphoma. Each CDR3 is given with its conserved first and last residue. The D gene is left open where the match is weak. For some rows the clone size is stated as once, few or many, or as a class when expanded; others skip it.

>TRBV7-2|-|-|TRBJ1-4
TGTGCCAGCAGTCGACAGCGTGCAACTAATGAAAAACTGTTTTTT
CASSRQRATNEKLFF
>TRBV14|TRBD1|-|TRBJ1-5
TGTGCCAGCAGCCGACAGGGAGAGCAGCCCCAGCATTTT
CASSRQGEQPQHF
>TRBV4-2|TRBD1|-|TRBJ1-3
TGTGCCAGCAGCCAAGCCCGACAGGGGGTTGGAAACACCATATATTTT
CASSQARQGVGNTIYF
>TRBV18|-|-|TRBJ1-1
TGTGCCAGCTCACCCATAGATTTGAACCCTCTTTACACTGAAGCTTTCTTT
CASSPIDLNPLYTEAFF
>TRBV6-1|-|few|TRBJ1-6
TGTGCCAGCAGTTTGACTGAGAATTCACCCCTCCACTTT
CASSLTENSPLHF
>TRBV19|TRBD1|few|TRBJ1-5
TGTGCCAGCGGGACAGGGGGCAATCAGCCCCAGCATTTT
CASGTGGNQPQHF
>TRBV19|-|-|TRBJ1-5
TGTGCCAGTAGTATAGATCTGGCAGGGAATCAGCCCCAGCATTTT
CASSIDLAGNQPQHF
>TRBV19|-|-|TRBJ2-1
TGTGCCAGTAGTATCGAGGGACACTTGGGAGATGAGCAGTTCTTC
CASSIEGHLGDEQFF
>TRBV7-9|-|-|TRBJ1-5
TGTGCCAGCAGCTCGTCTCTAGAAAGCAATCAGCCCCAGCATTTT
CASSSSLESNQPQHF
>TRBV10-2|TRBD2|-|TRBJ2-1
TGCGCCAGCAGTATTAGCGGGGGGGCCGCTGAGCAGTTCTTC
CASSISGGAAEQFF
>TRBV11-1|-|few|TRBJ1-3
TGTGCCAGCAGCTTCGGAAACACCATATATTTT
CASSFGNTIYF
>TRBV18|-|-|TRBJ1-2
TGTGCCAGCTCACCACGCCTAAACTATGGCTACACCTTC
CASSPRLNYGYTF
>TRBV18|-|-|TRBJ2-1
TGTGCCAGCTCCCTCCGGGACTTATACAATGAGCAGTTCTTC
CASSLRDLYNEQFF
>TRBV5-1|-|once|TRBJ2-7
TGCGCCAGCAGCCCCAGATCTTTATCCTCCTACGAGCAGTACTTC
CASSPRSLSSYEQYF
>TRBV30|-|-|TRBJ2-1
TGTGCCTGGAGGGCTGAACAGGCCCGGGCCTACAATGAGCAGTTCTTC
CAWRAEQARAYNEQFF
>TRBV30|-|few|TRBJ1-1
TGTGCCTGCGGGCGCTCTGAAGCTTTCTTT
CACGRSEAFF
>TRBV19|-|-|TRBJ2-6
TGTGCCAGTACCTGGACAGTCTCTGGGGCCAACGTCCTGACTTTC
CASTWTVSGANVLTF
>TRBV30|-|-|TRBJ1-5
TGTGCCTGGAGTGTAGGGGGAAGAGAGCCCCAGCATTTT
CAWSVGGREPQHF
>TRBV6-6|TRBD1|-|TRBJ2-1
TGTGCCAGCAGTTTCGTACGGGACAGGGGGAAGAATGAGCAGTTCTTC
CASSFVRDRGKNEQFF
>TRBV7-2|-|-|TRBJ1-1
TGTGCCAGCAGCTTAGGCCCCAGTGAAGCTTTCTTT
CASSLGPSEAFF
>TRBV18|-|-|TRBJ1-2
TGTGCCAGCTCACCCACGGTCAGGGTGGGGGATCCTTCCTATGGCTACACCTTC
CASSPTVRVGDPSYGYTF
>TRBV28|TRBD1|-|TRBJ1-4
TGTGCCAGCAGTTCCGGGACAGGGTGGCGAAAACTGTTTTTT
CASSSGTGWRKLFF
>TRBV28|-|-|TRBJ2-3
TGTGCCAGCAGTTCACAAGGGACAGATACGCAGTATTTT
CASSSQGTDTQYF
>TRBV9|TRBD1|-|TRBJ2-7
TGTGCCAGCAGCGGGACAGGGAATTACGAGCAGTACTTC
CASSGTGNYEQYF
>TRBV7-2|-|-|TRBJ2-7
TGTGCCAGCAGCTTGGACAACTACGAGCAGTACTTC
CASSLDNYEQYF
>TRBV7-2|-|-|TRBJ1-1
TGTGCCAGCAGCTTATGGGCTGAAGCTTTCTTT
CASSLWAEAFF
>TRBV7-8|-|-|TRBJ1-5
TGTGCCAGCTGGTCAGGGATGAGCAATCAGCCCCAGCATTTT
CASWSGMSNQPQHF
>TRBV30|TRBD2|few|TRBJ2-2
TGTGCCTGGAGTGCACTTCTTCCGGGACTAGCGAGTACCGGGGAGCTGTTTTTT
CAWSALLPGLASTGELFF
>TRBV28|-|-|TRBJ2-7
TGTGCCAGCAGTTTAGCGGTTTCCTACGAGCAGTACTTC
CASSLAVSYEQYF
>TRBV6-6|-|-|TRBJ2-2
TGTGCCAGCAGTCCCAACACCGGGGAGCTGTTTTTT
CASSPNTGELFF
>TRBV10-3|-|-|TRBJ1-2
TGTGCCATCAGTAATGAGGGGTATGGCTACACCTTC
CAISNEGYGYTF
>TRBV4-2|TRBD1|-|TRBJ2-7
TGTGCCAGCAGCCAAGAAATGGTTGGGACAGGGTCCTACGAGCAGTACTTC
CASSQEMVGTGSYEQYF
>TRBV6-4|TRBD1|-|TRBJ1-2
TGTGCCAGCAGTGCTTCCCGGGACAGGCCCTTCGGCTACACCTTC
CASSASRDRPFGYTF
>TRBV6-6|TRBD1|-|TRBJ2-2
TGTGCCAGCAGTTACCTGACAGGGGGCAGGACCGGGGAGCTGTTTTTT
CASSYLTGGRTGELFF
>TRBV6-1|-|-|TRBJ1-6
TGTGCCAGCAGCCTAGAGGGCTCCTATAATTCACCCCTCCACTTT
CASSLEGSYNSPLHF
>TRBV14|-|-|TRBJ2-5
TGTGCCAGCAGCCAGATCCCCCCCGGGGAAGAGACCCAGTACTTC
CASSQIPPGEETQYF
>TRBV18|-|-|TRBJ2-7
TGTGCCAGCTCACCAGGGGTAAGCTCCTACGAGCAGTACTTC
CASSPGVSSYEQYF
>TRBV10-2|TRBD2|-|TRBJ2-2
TGCGCCAGCAGGCTGGGACTAATTCAGGGGGAGCTGTTTTTT
CASRLGLIQGELFF
>TRBV6-7|TRBD1|once|TRBJ1-5
TGTGCCAGCAGTTACTCTGGAGGGGGCAACAATCAGCCCCAGCATTTT
CASSYSGGGNNQPQHF
>TRBV6-5|-|-|TRBJ1-5
TGTGCCAGAGGGTTGGACAGCGGCAATCAGCCCCAGCATTTT
CARGLDSGNQPQHF
>TRBV6-5|-|-|TRBJ1-2
TGTGCCAGCAGTACAGGGAACTCCCGGGCCGGCTACACCTTC
CASSTGNSRAGYTF
>TRBV6-1|-|-|TRBJ2-7
TGTGCCAGCAGTGAACAGGCGAACTCCTACGAGCAGTACTTC
CASSEQANSYEQYF
>TRBV7-9|TRBD1|-|TRBJ1-2
TGTGCCAGCAGCTTTAGCAGGGGGAACTATGGCTACACCTTC
CASSFSRGNYGYTF
>TRBV18|-|-|TRBJ2-1
TGTGCCAGCTCACCAGGGGTGGGGGATGAGCAGTTCTTC
CASSPGVGDEQFF
>TRBV5-6|-|-|TRBJ1-2
TGTGCCAGCAGCTTGGCCCCAGGGCGGGGATTTATCTATGGCTACACCTTC
CASSLAPGRGFIYGYTF
>TRBV30|-|-|TRBJ2-1
TGTGCCTGGAGTCTCGGAATCTCCTACAATGAGCAGTTCTTC
CAWSLGISYNEQFF
>TRBV6-5|-|-|TRBJ1-2
TGTGCCAGCAGTTCCGGGACTGCTAACTATGGCTACACCTTC
CASSSGTANYGYTF
>TRBV9|-|-|TRBJ2-2
TGTGCCAGCAGCACCCGACTTGGGGGGGAGCTGTTTTTT
CASSTRLGGELFF
>TRBV11-2|-|-|TRBJ1-1
TGTGCCACCAGGACCGGGGTGAACACTGAAGCTTTCTTT
CATRTGVNTEAFF
>TRBV6-5|-|-|TRBJ1-1
TGTGCCAGCAGTTACTTGACAGGAGGGGACACTGAAGCTTTCTTT
CASSYLTGGDTEAFF
>TRBV28|TRBD1|few|TRBJ1-2
TGTGCCAGCAGCGAACAGGGGTATGGCTACACCTTC
CASSEQGYGYTF
>TRBV6-5|TRBD2|-|TRBJ2-2
TGTGCCACCGAGCGGGGAACGAACACCGGGGAGCTGTTTTTT
CATERGTNTGELFF
>TRBV19|TRBD1|-|TRBJ1-1
TGTGCCAGTAGTGTGACACAGGGGGCACGGGCTGAAGCTTTCTTT
CASSVTQGARAEAFF
>TRBV7-8|-|-|TRBJ2-7
TGTGCCAGCAGCTTACGTTCCGAGCAGTACTTC
CASSLRSEQYF